These 18 T cell receptor beta chains originate from one sample sequenced in a study of cytomegalovirus exposure and HLA in healthy donors. The table came from immunoSEQ multiplex PCR; TCRdb's copy has only in-frame clones and leaves some out. The sample carries roughly 250,000 clones, 86% recorded once. Sequencing used PBMCs. The origin of the receptors is a woman in her twenties or thirties in good health and CMV-seropositive.

The genes are TRBV19 and TRBJ1-2, with TRBD1 matching over 9 bases. The J segment lost 7 bases and the V segment lost 8 bases, leaving 8 bases of the junction unmatched. The germline gives CDR1 LNHDA, CDR2 SQIVND (reference sequence). There are 13 residues in the CDR3. The CDR3 bases are TGTGCCAGTGCCGGGACAGGGAAATCTGGCTACACCTTC. This translates into CASAGTGKSGYTF.

This chain joins TRBV7-2 and TRBJ1-5; TRBD1 might be the D (5 bases). Germline CDR1 SGHTA, CDR2 FQGNSA. The CDR3 length is 15 residues. Trimming removed 3 bases from V and 4 bases from J, with 13 bases in between. DNA for the CDR3: TGTGCCAGCAGCTTTCGGGGTCGGGGGAATCAGCCCCAGCATTTT. This translates into CASSFRGRGNQPQHF.

This clone was picked up one time. The chain is built from TRBV5-6 and TRBJ2-1; D possibly corresponds to TRBD1 (5 bases). Germline V gives CDR1 SGHDT, CDR2 YYEEEE. The CDR3 runs to 15 residues. V lost 0 bases and J 2 bases, leaving 9 bases between the germline ends. The CDR3 nucleotides read TGTGCCAGCAGCTTGGCCCAGGGCACCTACAATGAGCAGTTCTTC. Translation gives CASSLAQGTYNEQFF.

The chain is built from TRBV7-8 and TRBJ1-4; 8 bases are a match to TRBD1. Germline CDR1 and CDR2: SGHVS and FQNEAQ. The CDR3 loop spans 15 amino acids. V dropped 5 bases and J dropped 8; count of bases not matched to a gene: 10. The DNA of the CDR3 is TGTGCCAGCAGCATCCAGACAGGGGCTGGGGAAAAACTGTTTTTT. It encodes CASSIQTGAGEKLFF.

Turning to this clone: The germline gene is not matched at one end of the junction; a read error may be the cause. The V call is TRBV29-1, the J call TRBJ2-7, with D perhaps TRBD2 (6 bases). CDR3 length: 14 amino acids. CDR1 and CDR2 from the germline V gene are SQVTM and ANQGSEA. CDR3 DNA sequence: TGCAGCGTCGAAGGTCTCCAGGAGGGGAACGAGCAGTACTTC. Translated, it gives CSVEGLQEGNEQYF.

V gene TRBV11-3 combines with J gene TRBJ1-1, with D possibly matching TRBD1 (5 bases). The CDR3 contains 15 residues. Between the trimmed V and J ends, which lost 5 bases and 1 base, there was a span of 14 bases. In germline, CDR1 is SGHNT, CDR2 YENEEA. CDR3 coding DNA: TGTGCCAGCAGCAAACCCGGGACTGGGAACACTGAAGCTTTCTTT. Translation gives CASSKPGTGNTEAFF.

This sequence joins TRBV7-9 and TRBJ2-7; 10 nucleotides align to TRBD2. V shed 5 bases, J shed 4 bases, and the junction held 8 bases outside the gene matches. The CDR3 contains 15 residues. Germline loops: CDR1 SEHNR, CDR2 FQNEAQ (reference sequence). In DNA form, the CDR3 reads TGTGCCAGCAGCGCCACCCTAGCGGGAGTTTACGAGCAGTACTTC. Its translation is CASSATLAGVYEQYF.

This clone was seen only once. The chain joins TRBV19 to TRBJ2-5, with 12 nucleotides matching TRBD1. The length of the CDR3 is 17 residues. Per the germline V gene, CDR1 is LNHDA and CDR2 is SQIVND (reference sequence). V gave up 7 bases and J gave up 5 bases; unmatched junction bases: 14. The CDR3 DNA reads as TGTGCCAGTACTGGGGGGTGGGGACAGGGGGCTTCGGAGACCCAGTACTTC. Residues: CASTGGWGQGASETQYF. Full variable domain (rest looked up from reference TRBV19 and TRBJ2-5): DGGITQSPKYLFRKEGQNVTLSCEQNLNHDAMYWYRQDPGQGLRLIYYSQIVNDFQKGDIAEGYSVSREKKESFPLTVTSAQKNPTAFYLCASTGGWGQGASETQYFGPGTRLLVL.

A remark on this clone: One end of the junction is discordant with germline, which a read error may explain. The gene calls are TRBV30 and TRBJ2-2; 13 bases align to TRBD2. In germline, CDR1 is GTSNPN, CDR2 SVGIG (reference sequence). This CDR3 region has 17 residues. This CDR3 is CACNGLAGELNIGELFF. As DNA, the CDR3 is TGTGCCTGCAATGGACTAGCGGGAGAGCTTAACATCGGGGAGCTGTTTTTT.

The V gene is TRBV28, the J gene TRBJ2-3; 8 nucleotides line up with TRBD2. Germline assignment: CDR1 MDHEN and CDR2 SYDVKM. The CDR3 length is 16 residues. Germline trimming cut 5 bases from V and 5 bases from J; bases unmatched to any gene: 12. DNA of the CDR3: TGTGCCAGCAGTGGAACCGGGACTAGGCGTGGAGATACGCAGTATTTT. Translation gives CASSGTGTRRGDTQYF.

The chain carries TRBV7-2 and TRBJ2-5; 7 bases are shared with TRBD2. The CDR3 contains 15 residues. The V gene end was trimmed by 1 base and the J gene end by 5 bases; junction bases not matched to a gene: 7. Germline V gene sequence: CDR1 SGHTA, CDR2 FQGNSA. CDR3 in amino acids: CASSLVGGGQETQYF. The DNA for the CDR3 is TGTGCCAGCAGCTTAGTGGGGGGAGGGCAGGAGACCCAGTACTTC. Based on the CDR3 plus reference TRBV7-2 and TRBJ2-5, the full variable domain is GAGVSQSPSNKVTEKGKDVELRCDPISGHTALYWYRQSLGQGLEFLIYFQGNSAPDKSGLPSDRFSAERTGGSVSTLTIQRTQQEDSAVYLCASSLVGGGQETQYFGPGTRLLVL.

The V gene is TRBV19, the J gene TRBJ2-7; 10 positions match TRBD2. This CDR3 is built from 16 residues. V trimming: 3 bases; J trimming: 5 bases; junction bases outside the gene matches: 10. CDR1 is LNHDA, CDR2 SQIVND, per germline (reference sequence). The CDR3 bases are TGTGCCAGTAGTATCCTAGCGGGAGCGGGGCACCACGAGCAGTACTTC. It translates to CASSILAGAGHHEQYF.

This chain joins TRBV11-2 and TRBJ2-1, with TRBD2 matching over 11 bases. The CDR3 runs to 18 residues. With 5 bases clipped from V and 3 bases from J, the junction kept 12 bases outside the gene matches. CDR1 and CDR2 from the germline V gene are SGHAT and FQNNGV. This CDR3 is CASSPVPLTSGSYNEQFF. CDR3 nucleotide sequence: TGTGCCAGCAGCCCCGTACCCCTTACTAGCGGGAGCTACAATGAGCAGTTCTTC.

The chain links TRBV6-1 to TRBJ2-5, with 10 bases that match TRBD1. V gave up 2 bases and J gave up 5 bases; unmatched junction bases: 17. This CDR3 is built from 19 residues. From germline, CDR1 is MNHNS and CDR2 SASEGT. CDR3 residues: CASSEWVGQGQGFSETQYF. DNA of the CDR3: TGTGCCAGCAGTGAATGGGTCGGGCAGGGACAGGGGTTTTCGGAGACCCAGTACTTC.

The rearrangement links TRBV6-1 to TRBJ2-1, with TRBD2 identical over 9 bases. CDR1 and CDR2 (germline): MNHNS, SASEGT. This CDR3 is 13 amino acids long. The CDR3 bases are TGTGCGGCTGGGACTAGCTCGTACAATGAGCAGTTCTTC. This gives the protein CAAGTSSYNEQFF.

V is TRBV29-1 and J is TRBJ2-7; 10 bases fit TRBD1. The trim removed 6 bases at V and 3 bases at J, leaving 8 bases unmatched. Germline CDR1 is SQVTM and CDR2 is ANQGSEA. The CDR3 is 14 residues long. For the CDR3, the DNA is TGCAGCGTCCGAGGGACAGGGGTGCGCTACGAGCAGTACTTC. It codes for CSVRGTGVRYEQYF.

The rearrangement uses TRBV2 and TRBJ1-1; D perhaps matches TRBD1 (6 bases). Germline CDR1 reads SNHLY; CDR2 reads FYNNEI. The CDR3 consists of 13 residues. Trimming removed 9 bases from V and 4 bases from J, with 15 bases in between. The CDR3 loop is CASATTGRTEAFF. In DNA form, the CDR3 reads TGTGCCAGTGCAACTACAGGGCGCACTGAAGCTTTCTTT.

This clone was detected a few times. This sequence joins TRBV11-3 and TRBJ1-1; 7 bases agree with TRBD1. Germline CDR1 reads SGHNT; CDR2 reads YENEEA. The J segment lost 5 bases and the V segment lost 5 bases, leaving 8 bases of the junction unmatched. The CDR3 contains 14 residues. In nucleotides, the CDR3 is TGTGCCAGCAGCGACACTCCGGGACAGACTGAAGCTTTCTTT. Protein sequence: CASSDTPGQTEAFF.